A single sample is the source of the 11 T cell receptor beta chains below, sequenced in a study of T cell changes during pregnancy in multiple sclerosis. Libraries were prepared by immunoSEQ multiplex PCR; TCRdb keeps only in-frame clonotypes and omits some of them. The sample carries about 75,000 clones, roughly 90% recorded once. This material consisted of peripheral blood, taken in the first trimester of pregnancy. These receptors all stem from a female donor in good health, enrolled as a control in a pregnancy study.

This chain joins TRBV7-2 and TRBJ1-2; TRBD1 might be the D (6 bases). With 5 bases removed from V and 4 bases from J, the gap between germline ends came to 14 bases. From germline, CDR1 is SGHTA and CDR2 FQGNSA. The CDR3 totals 14 residues. CDR3 DNA: TGTGCCAGCAGCCCCCTAGGGGGTCCCTATGGCTACACCTTC. Its protein product is CASSPLGGPYGYTF.

V usage is TRBV27 and J usage is TRBJ1-5; the D gene is possibly TRBD1 (5 bases). Trimming cost V 5 bases and J 3 bases, with 11 bases left between them. The CDR3 runs to 14 residues. CDR1 and CDR2 from the germline V gene are MNHEY and SMNVEV (reference sequence). The CDR3 protein is CASSPRDYNQPQHF. CDR3 nucleotides: TGTGCCAGCAGTCCCCGGGACTACAATCAGCCCCAGCATTTT.

This chain connects TRBV27 to TRBJ1-3, with TRBD1 identical over 8 bases. Trimming took 0 bases from V and 3 from J; bases not matched to a gene: 4. There are 16 residues in the CDR3. Germline assignment: CDR1 MNHEY and CDR2 SMNVEV (reference sequence). The CDR3 sequence is CASSLSPGGYGNTIYF. DNA of the CDR3: TGTGCCAGCAGTTTATCTCCAGGGGGCTATGGAAACACCATATATTTT.

This chain links TRBV6-1 with TRBJ1-2, with D hard to call. The CDR3 has 13 residues. Trimming removed 3 bases from V and 8 bases from J, with 13 bases in between. Germline values: CDR1 MNHNS, CDR2 SASEGT. CDR3 residues: CASSESGVVGYTF. CDR3 sequence (DNA): TGTGCCAGCAGTGAGAGCGGGGTCGTCGGCTACACCTTC.

V and J are TRBV5-1 and TRBJ1-6, with a weak D call TRBD1 (5 bases). Germline V gene data show CDR1 as SGHRS and CDR2 as YFSETQ. The CDR3 runs 20 residues. V lost 2 bases, J lost 0 bases, and 21 bases lay in between. CDR3 coding DNA: TGCGCCAGCAGCTTAGGCAGGGAAGGAACCCGGAGCTCCTATAATTCACCCCTCCACTTT. Protein: CASSLGREGTRSSYNSPLHF.

The chain uses TRBV27 and TRBJ2-2; TRBD2 aligns across 7 bases. The CDR3 is made up of 12 amino acids. The germline V gene encodes CDR1 MNHEY and CDR2 SMNVEV (reference sequence). V shed 8 bases and J 6 bases; nucleotides not matched to a gene: 3. This CDR3 reads CASVGGAGELFF. DNA of the CDR3: TGTGCCAGCGTTGGGGGGGCCGGGGAGCTGTTTTTT.

This chain connects TRBV18 to TRBJ2-5, with TRBD2 identical over 7 bases. Per the germline V gene, CDR1 is KGHSH and CDR2 is LQKENI. The junction had 2 bases not matched to a gene; V was cut back by 4 bases and J by 3 bases. This CDR3 has 13 amino acids. CDR3 DNA sequence: TGTGCCAGCTCACAAGGACTAGAAGAGACCCAGTACTTC. It encodes CASSQGLEETQYF.

The genes are TRBV18 and TRBJ1-4; TRBD1 is a possible D gene (5 bases). Germline values: CDR1 KGHSH, CDR2 LQKENI. The CDR3 runs to 19 residues. Trimming removed 5 bases at V and 0 bases at J, with 22 bases between. The CDR3 region has the DNA TGTGCCAGCTCATTGGGCAGGCAGGGAAAAATATCAACTAATGAAAAACTGTTTTTT. Translating it yields CASSLGRQGKISTNEKLFF.

On this clone: Within the sample, other DNA sequences also encode this same CDR3. The chain is built from TRBV7-9 and TRBJ2-1, with TRBD2 identical over 10 bases. CDR1 is SEHNR, CDR2 FQNEAQ, per germline (reference sequence). The CDR3 is made up of 14 amino acids. V lost 5 bases to trimming and J lost 4 bases; unmatched junction nucleotides: 2. CDR3 loop: CASSPSGSYNEQFF. CDR3 bases: TGTGCCAGCAGCCCTAGCGGGAGTTACAATGAGCAGTTCTTC.

The gene calls are TRBV10-3 and TRBJ1-2; D is undetermined. Germline CDR1 reads ENHRY; CDR2 reads SYGVKD. CDR3 length equals 12 residues. Between the trimmed V and J ends, which lost 4 bases and 8 bases, there was a span of 11 bases. The CDR3 here is CAISVMQRGYTF. The CDR3 DNA reads TGTGCCATCAGTGTGATGCAACGGGGCTACACCTTC.

The rearrangement links TRBV7-2 to TRBJ1-5; D call uncertain. The CDR3 length is 13 residues. Germline CDR1 SGHTA, CDR2 FQGNSA. V gave up 3 bases and J gave up 2 bases, with 5 bases separating them. DNA for the CDR3: TGTGCCAGCAGCTTGAGGGGCAATCAGCCCCAGCATTTT. Amino acid sequence: CASSLRGNQPQHF. Using reference TRBV7-2 and TRBJ1-5 for the parts outside the CDR3, the full variable domain is GAGVSQSPSNKVTEKGKDVELRCDPISGHTALYWYRQSLGQGLEFLIYFQGNSAPDKSGLPSDRFSAERTGGSVSTLTIQRTQQEDSAVYLCASSLRGNQPQHFGDGTRLSIL.